This TCR beta chain was recovered during a study of cytomegalovirus exposure and HLA in healthy donors. Looking at the study overall: Early released data comprised about 90 million unique TCRs from HLA-typed donors. Study-level findings and limits: In a later analysis, CMV-associated beta chains were mostly HLA-associated, it appeared. In all likelihood, a cluster of highly shared sequence variants was a sequencing artifact.

PCR primers comprised 60 Vbeta and 13 Jbeta primers. Using immunoSEQ multiplex PCR, the repertoire was profiled, and TCRdb retains in-frame clones only, with some absent. The sample consists of approximately 170,000 clones, about 84% of them appearing once. Turning to this clone: Its antigen is as yet unknown.

Germline V CDR1 and CDR2: SNHLY, FYNNEI. The CDR3 contains 13 residues. Trimming shortened V by 2 bases and J by 6 bases, and 7 bases separated the two germline ends. The sequenced sample was PBMCs. The TCR was taken from a man between 50 and 59 years old in good health and CMV-seropositive. This chain links TRBV2 with TRBJ1-4; no clear D. The CDR3 loop is CASSELADEKLFF. CDR3 sequence (DNA): TGTGCCAGCAGTGAATTGGCGGATGAAAAACTGTTTTTT.